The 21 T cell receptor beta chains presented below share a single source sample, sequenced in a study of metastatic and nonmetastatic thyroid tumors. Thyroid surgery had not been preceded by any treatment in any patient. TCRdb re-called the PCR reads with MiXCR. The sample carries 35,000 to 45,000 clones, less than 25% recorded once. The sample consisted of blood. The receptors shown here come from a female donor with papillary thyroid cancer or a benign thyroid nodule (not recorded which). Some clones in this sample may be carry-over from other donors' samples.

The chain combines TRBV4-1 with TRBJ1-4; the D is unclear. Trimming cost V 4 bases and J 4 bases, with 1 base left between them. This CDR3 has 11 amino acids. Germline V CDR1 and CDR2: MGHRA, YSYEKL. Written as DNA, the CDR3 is TGCGCCAGCAGCCGTAATGAAAAACTGTTTTTT. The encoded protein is CASSRNEKLFF.

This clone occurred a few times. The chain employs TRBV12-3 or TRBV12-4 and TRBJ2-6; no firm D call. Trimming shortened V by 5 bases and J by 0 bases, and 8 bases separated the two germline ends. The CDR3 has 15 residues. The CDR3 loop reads CASSMQSSGANVLTF. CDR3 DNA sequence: TGTGCCAGCAGTATGCAAAGCTCTGGGGCCAACGTCCTGACTTTC.

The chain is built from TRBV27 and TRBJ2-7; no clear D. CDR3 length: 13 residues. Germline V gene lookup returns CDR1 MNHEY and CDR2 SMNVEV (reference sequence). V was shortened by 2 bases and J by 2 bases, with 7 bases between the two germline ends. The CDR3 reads CASSLPLPYEQYF. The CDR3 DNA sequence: TGTGCCAGCAGTTTACCCTTGCCCTACGAGCAGTACTTC.

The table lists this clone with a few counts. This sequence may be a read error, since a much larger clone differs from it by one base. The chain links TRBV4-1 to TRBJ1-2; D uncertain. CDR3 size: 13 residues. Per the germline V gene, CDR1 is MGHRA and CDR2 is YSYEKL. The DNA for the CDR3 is TGCGCCAGCAGCCCCGGCGGGGTGGATGGCCACACCTTC. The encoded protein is CASSPGGVDGHTF.

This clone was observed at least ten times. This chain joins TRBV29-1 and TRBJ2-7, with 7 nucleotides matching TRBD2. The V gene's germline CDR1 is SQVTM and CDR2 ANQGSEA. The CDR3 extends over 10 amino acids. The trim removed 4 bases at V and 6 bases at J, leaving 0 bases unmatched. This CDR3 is CSVGGGEQYF. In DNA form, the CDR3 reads TGCAGCGTTGGCGGGGGCGAGCAGTACTTC.

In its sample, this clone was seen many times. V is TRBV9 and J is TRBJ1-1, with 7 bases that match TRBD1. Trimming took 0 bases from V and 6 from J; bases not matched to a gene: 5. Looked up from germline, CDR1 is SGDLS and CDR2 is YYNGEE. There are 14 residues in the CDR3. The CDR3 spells CASSVAYRGAEAFF. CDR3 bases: TGTGCCAGCAGCGTAGCATACAGGGGTGCTGAAGCTTTCTTT.

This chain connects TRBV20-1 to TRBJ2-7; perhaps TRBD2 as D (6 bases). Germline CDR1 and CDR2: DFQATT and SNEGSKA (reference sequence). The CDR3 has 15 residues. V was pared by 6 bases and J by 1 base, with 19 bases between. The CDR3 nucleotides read TGCAGTGCGCCCAAACCGGGACTTCAATCCTACGAGCAGTACTTC. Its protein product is CSAPKPGLQSYEQYF.

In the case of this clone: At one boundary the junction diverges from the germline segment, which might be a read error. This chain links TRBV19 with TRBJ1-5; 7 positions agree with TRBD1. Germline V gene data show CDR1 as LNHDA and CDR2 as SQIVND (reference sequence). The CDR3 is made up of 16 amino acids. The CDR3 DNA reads TGTGCCAGTACTCCCCAGGGGGGGGTTAGCAATAAGCCCAAGCATTTT. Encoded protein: CASTPQGGVSNKPKHF.

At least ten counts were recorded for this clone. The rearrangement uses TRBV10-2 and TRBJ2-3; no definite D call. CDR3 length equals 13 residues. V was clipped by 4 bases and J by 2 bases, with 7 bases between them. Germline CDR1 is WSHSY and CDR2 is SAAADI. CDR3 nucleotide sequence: TGCGCCAGCAGTGCGAGAAACACAGATACGCAGTATTTT. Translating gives CASSARNTDTQYF.

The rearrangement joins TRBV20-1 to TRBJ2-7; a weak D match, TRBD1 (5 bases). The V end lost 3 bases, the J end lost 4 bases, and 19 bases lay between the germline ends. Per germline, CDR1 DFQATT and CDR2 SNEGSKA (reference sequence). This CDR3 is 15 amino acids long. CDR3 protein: CSASPYAEGDYEQYF. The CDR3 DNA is TGCAGTGCTAGTCCTTACGCGGAAGGGGATTACGAGCAGTACTTC.

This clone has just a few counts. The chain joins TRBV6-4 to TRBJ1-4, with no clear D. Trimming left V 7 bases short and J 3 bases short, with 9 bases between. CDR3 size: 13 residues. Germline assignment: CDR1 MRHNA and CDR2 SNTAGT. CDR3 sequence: CASISAANEKLFF. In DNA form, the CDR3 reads TGTGCCAGCATCTCTGCGGCTAATGAAAAACTGTTTTTT.

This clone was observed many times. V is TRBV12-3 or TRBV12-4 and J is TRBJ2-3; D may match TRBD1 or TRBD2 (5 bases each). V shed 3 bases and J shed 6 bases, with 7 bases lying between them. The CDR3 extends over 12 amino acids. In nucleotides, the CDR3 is TGTGCCAGCAGTTTGGGGGTTGATACGCAGTATTTT. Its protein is CASSLGVDTQYF.

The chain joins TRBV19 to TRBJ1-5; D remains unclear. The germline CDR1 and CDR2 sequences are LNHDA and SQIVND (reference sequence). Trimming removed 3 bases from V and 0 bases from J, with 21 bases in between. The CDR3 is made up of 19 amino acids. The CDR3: CASSIQSFPSPYSNQPQHF. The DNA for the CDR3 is TGTGCCAGTAGTATCCAATCCTTTCCGAGCCCTTATAGCAATCAGCCCCAGCATTTT.

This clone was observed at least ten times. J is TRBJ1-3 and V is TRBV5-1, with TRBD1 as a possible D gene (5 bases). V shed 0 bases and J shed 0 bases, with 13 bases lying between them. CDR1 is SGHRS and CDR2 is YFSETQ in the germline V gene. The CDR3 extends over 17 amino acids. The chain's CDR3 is CASSLVGSGPSGNTIYF. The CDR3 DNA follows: TGCGCCAGCAGCTTGGTGGGGTCGGGGCCCTCTGGAAACACCATATATTTT. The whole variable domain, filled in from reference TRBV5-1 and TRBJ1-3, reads KAGVTQTPRYLIKTRGQQVTLSCSPISGHRSVSWYQQTPGQGLQFLFEYFSETQRNKGNFPGRFSGRQFSNSRSEMNVSTLELGDSALYLCASSLVGSGPSGNTIYFGEGSWLTVV.

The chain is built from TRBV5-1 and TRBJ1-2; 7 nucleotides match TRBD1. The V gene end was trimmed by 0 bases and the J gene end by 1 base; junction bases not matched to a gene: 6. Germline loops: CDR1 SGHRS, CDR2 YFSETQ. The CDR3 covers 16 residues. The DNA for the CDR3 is TGCGCCAGCAGCTTGGTGGTAACAGGGGTTAACTATGGCTACACCTTC. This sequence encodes CASSLVVTGVNYGYTF.

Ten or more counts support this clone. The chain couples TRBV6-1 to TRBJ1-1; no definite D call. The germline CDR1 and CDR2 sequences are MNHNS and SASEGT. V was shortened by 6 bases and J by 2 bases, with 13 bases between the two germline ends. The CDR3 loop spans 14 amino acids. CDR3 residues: CASRASGKNTEAFF. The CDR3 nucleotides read TGTGCCAGCAGGGCGAGCGGGAAAAACACTGAAGCTTTCTTT.

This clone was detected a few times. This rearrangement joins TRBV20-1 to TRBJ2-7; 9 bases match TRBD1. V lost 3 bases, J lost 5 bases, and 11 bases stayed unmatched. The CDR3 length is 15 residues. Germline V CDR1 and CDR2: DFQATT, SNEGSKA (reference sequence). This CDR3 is CSASDRTGASNEQYF. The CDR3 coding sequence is TGCAGTGCTAGCGATCGGACAGGGGCTTCCAACGAGCAGTACTTC.

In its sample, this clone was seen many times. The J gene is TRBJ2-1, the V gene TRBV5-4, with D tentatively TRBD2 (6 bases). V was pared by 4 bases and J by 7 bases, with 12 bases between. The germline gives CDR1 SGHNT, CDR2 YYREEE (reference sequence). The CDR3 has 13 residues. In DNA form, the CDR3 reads TGTGCCAGCAGCCGGGACTTCGCGAATGAGCAGTTCTTC. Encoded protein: CASSRDFANEQFF.

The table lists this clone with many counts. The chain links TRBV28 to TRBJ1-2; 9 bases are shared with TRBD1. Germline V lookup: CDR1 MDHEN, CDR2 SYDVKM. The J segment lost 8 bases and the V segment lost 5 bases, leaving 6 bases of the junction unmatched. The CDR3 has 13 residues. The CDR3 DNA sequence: TGTGCCAGCAGTATACAGGGGGCGAGGGGCTACACCTTC. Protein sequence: CASSIQGARGYTF.

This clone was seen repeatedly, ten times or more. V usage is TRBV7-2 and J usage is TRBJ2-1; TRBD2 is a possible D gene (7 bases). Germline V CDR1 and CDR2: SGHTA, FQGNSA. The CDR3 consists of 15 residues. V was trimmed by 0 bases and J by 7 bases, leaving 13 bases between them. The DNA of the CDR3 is TGTGCCAGCAGCTTAGCGGGAGGGGACACAAATGAGCAGTTCTTC. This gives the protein CASSLAGGDTNEQFF.

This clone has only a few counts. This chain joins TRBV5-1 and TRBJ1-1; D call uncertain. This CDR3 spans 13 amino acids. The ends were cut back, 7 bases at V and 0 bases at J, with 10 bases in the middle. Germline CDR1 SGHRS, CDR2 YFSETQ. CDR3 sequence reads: CASLKNLNTEAFF. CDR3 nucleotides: TGCGCCAGCCTTAAGAACCTGAACACTGAAGCTTTCTTT.